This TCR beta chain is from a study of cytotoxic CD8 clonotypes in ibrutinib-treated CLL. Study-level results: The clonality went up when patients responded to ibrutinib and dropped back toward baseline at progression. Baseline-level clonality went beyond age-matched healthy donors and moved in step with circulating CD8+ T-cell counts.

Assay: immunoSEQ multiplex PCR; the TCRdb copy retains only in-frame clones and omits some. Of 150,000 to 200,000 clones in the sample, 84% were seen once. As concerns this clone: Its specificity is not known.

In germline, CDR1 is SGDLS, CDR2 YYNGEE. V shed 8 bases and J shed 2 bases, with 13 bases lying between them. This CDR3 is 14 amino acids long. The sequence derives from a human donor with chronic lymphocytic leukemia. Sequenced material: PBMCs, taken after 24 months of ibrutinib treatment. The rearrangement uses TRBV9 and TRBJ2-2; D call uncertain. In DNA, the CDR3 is TGTGCCAGTAAGATGACACAAAACACCGGGGAGCTGTTTTTT. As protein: CASKMTQNTGELFF. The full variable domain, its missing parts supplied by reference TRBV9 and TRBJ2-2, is DSGVTQTPKHLITATGQRVTLRCSPRSGDLSVYWYQQSLDQGLQFLIQYYNGEERAKGNILERFSAQQFPDLHSELNLSSLELGDSALYFCASKMTQNTGELFFGEGSRLTVL.